The text below deals with one TCR beta chain. What it binds is unknown. Per donor, a minimum of one pre-ART and a minimum of two post-ART PBMC samples were available. The sample comes from a study of long-term antiretroviral therapy in people with HIV. Study-wide findings and caveats: Upon ART, diversity increased but remained lower than transplant donor controls. The repertoire was dominated at all time points by clones expanded before ART.

Germline V CDR1 and CDR2: SGHNT, YYREEE (reference sequence). V dropped 4 bases and J dropped 5; count of bases not matched to a gene: 2. The CDR3 spans 13 residues. The authors ran the immunoSEQ assay, v3.0, at survey level. TCRdb's copy holds only in-frame clones and misses some; the assay was immunoSEQ multiplex PCR. The sample holds some 25,000 clones; almost 90% are singletons and the top ten take under 5.5%. Sequenced material: unsorted PBMCs, taken more than 4.3 years after starting antiretroviral therapy. The clonotype was recovered from a young man with HIV. The V call is TRBV5-4, the J call TRBJ2-7; 11 bases are shared with TRBD1. The CDR3 bases are TGTGCCAGCAGCAAGGACAGGGGGCACGAGCAGTACTTC. Amino acids: CASSKDRGHEQYF. The whole variable domain, remainder taken from reference TRBV5-4 and TRBJ2-7, is ETGVTQSPTHLIKTRGQQVTLRCSSQSGHNTVSWYQQALGQGPQFIFQYYREEENGRGNFPPRFSGLQFPNYSSELNVNALELDDSALYLCASSKDRGHEQYFGPGTRLTVT.